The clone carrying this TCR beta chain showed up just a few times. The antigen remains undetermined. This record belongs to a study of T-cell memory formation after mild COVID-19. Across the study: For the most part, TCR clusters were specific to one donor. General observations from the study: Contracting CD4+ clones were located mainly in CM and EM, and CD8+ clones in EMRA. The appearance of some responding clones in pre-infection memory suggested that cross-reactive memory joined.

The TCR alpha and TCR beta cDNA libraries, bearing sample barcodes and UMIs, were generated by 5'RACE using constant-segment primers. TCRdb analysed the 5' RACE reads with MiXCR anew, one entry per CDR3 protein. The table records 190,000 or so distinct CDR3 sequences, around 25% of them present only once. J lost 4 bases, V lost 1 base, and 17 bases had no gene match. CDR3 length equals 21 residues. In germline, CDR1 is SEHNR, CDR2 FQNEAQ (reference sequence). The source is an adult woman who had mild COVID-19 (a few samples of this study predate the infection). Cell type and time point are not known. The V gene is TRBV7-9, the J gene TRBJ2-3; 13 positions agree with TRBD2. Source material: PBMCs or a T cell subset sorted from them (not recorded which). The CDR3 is CASSLGLTSGGWKEDPDTQYF. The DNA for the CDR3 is TGTGCCAGCAGCTTAGGCTTGACTAGCGGGGGGTGGAAGGAGGATCCAGATACGCAGTATTTT.